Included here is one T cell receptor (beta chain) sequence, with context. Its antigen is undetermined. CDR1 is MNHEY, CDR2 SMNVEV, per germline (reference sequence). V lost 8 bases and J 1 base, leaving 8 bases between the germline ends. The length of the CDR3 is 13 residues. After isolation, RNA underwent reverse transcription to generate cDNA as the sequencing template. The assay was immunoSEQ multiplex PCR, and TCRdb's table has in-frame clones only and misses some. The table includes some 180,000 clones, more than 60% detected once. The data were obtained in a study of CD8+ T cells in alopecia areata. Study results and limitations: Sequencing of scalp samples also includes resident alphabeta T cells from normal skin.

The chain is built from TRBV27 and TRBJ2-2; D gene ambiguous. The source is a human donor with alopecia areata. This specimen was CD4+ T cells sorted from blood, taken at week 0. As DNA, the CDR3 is TGTGCCAGCGGTCCGGTGAACACCGGGGAGCTGTTTTTT. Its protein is CASGPVNTGELFF.